The T cell receptor (beta chain) described here comes from a study of cytomegalovirus exposure and HLA in healthy donors (dated by TCRdb to 2017 to 2019). About the study as a whole: According to an earlier analysis of 587 of the donors, some 170 million T cells yielded over 90 million unique TCR beta sequences and 250 to 350 Gb of sequence data. Donor age, sex, ethnicity and CMV serostatus were compiled together with the repertoire data. To predict cytomegalovirus infection status, the study combined high-throughput TCR immunosequencing, statistical association of individual TCRs with disease status, and machine learning. The number of typed donors differed by locus: roughly 629-640 for A, B, C, DRB1 and DQB1; approximately 520 for DQA1; 606 for DPA1; and roughly 450 for DPB1. Rather than using new phenotypic data, the later analysis identified candidate immune exposures from TCR beta sequences and from how often those sequences occurred across donors. All discovery cohort repertoires had been generated using a single sequencing platform. A later analysis re-analyzed previously published TCR beta repertoires from roughly 690 donors and added high-resolution HLA genotyping to study TCR occurrence patterns. Among 398 genotyped donors of the cohort, an average of approximately 240,000 unique TCR beta nucleotide sequences were sequenced per donor, roughly a sixth of them non-productive. Using immunosequencing, the study profiled T cell repertoires from roughly 650 subjects and related those repertoires to cytomegalovirus serostatus. The aim of the study was to test whether cataloging public T cell receptors could identify signatures of past pathogen exposure. Several DR-DQ haplotypes were treated as single units for association and clustering because of strong linkage in the cohort. To decide whether each TCR beta V gene segment behaved as functional or pseudogenic, an earlier analysis of some 580 of the donors relied on high-throughput TCR beta sequencing. Class I and class II HLA loci were covered by the typing at four-digit resolution. Roughly 300 gigabases of sequencing data and approximately 80 million unique TCR sequences were included in an early release covering about 700 HLA-typed donors. Of the roughly 400 genotyped donors, 65% to 90% were placed in the genetic ancestry cluster associated with self-reported Caucasian donors. A later genetic analysis took genome-wide SNP genotypes for about 65% of the 666 donors and used that subset as a discovery cohort. A separate validation cohort of 100 to 150 different subjects was used in addition to the approximately 700-subject first cohort. The study at large found these results: Immune exposure information for the cohort was limited to CMV serostatus. A further reported finding was that TCR beta sequences accurately predicted the HLA-A and HLA-B alleles for most subjects in the first cohort. It was suggested by the authors that the approach could potentially be generalized to other disease states and immunological phenotypes. A later analysis found that HLA-associated TCR beta chains were more clonally expanded and had lower generation probabilities than equally common non-associated chains. The study gave a list of some 150 TCR beta chains associated with cytomegalovirus. Over 15 rarely observed V segments, including chromosome 9 orphons, were excluded from the earlier analysis of approximately 500 of the donors because counts were too low. When HLA alleles, especially DR and DQ, strongly co-occurred, attributing TCR associations to individual alleles was difficult. V-gene and J-gene trimming of TCR beta chains was associated with a missense DCLRE1C variant in a later genetic analysis, and the association was replicated in an independent cohort. In a later analysis, several top co-occurrence clusters were reported to appear linked to parvovirus B19, influenza, CMV and Epstein-Barr virus. Because HLA typing was unavailable for some donors at each locus, only the typed subset was used in association tests. Cytomegalovirus status was reported to be diagnosed by the classifier with high specificity and sensitivity in both the original and validation cohorts. Three of the identified cytomegalovirus-associated TCR beta chains were confirmed in vitro to be specific for cytomegalovirus antigens. In a later genetic analysis, fewer N-insertions in productive TCRs were reported among donors in an Asian-associated ancestry cluster than the roughly 700-donor mean. Specific HLA alleles were associated with some 15,000 TCR beta sequences at a false discovery rate of 0.05 in a later analysis. The presence/absence analyses assumed that sequencing depth was roughly uniform across donors, and that assumption may not be true. Correlated functional status among segregating V segments might reflect linkage disequilibrium, but an unknown experimental factor could not be ruled out. Some IMGT-functional V segments, including TRBV6-2 and TRBV6-3, could not be distinguished by the 87-base-pair reads and were therefore excluded. An earlier analysis of around 600 of the donors showed that most TCR beta V segments appeared in productive rearrangements either about 90% or about 30% of the time, which broadly matched IMGT annotations. A cluster of highly shared sequence variants was judged likely to represent a technical artifact of the sequencing pipeline. Most CMV-associated TCR beta chains appeared to be HLA-restricted in a later analysis, and the HLA associations seemed to be driven largely by CMV exposure. Most TCR sequences were observed very rarely across donors, whereas some public TCRs were present in many individuals. In a later analysis, TCR association rates were found to vary across HLA loci, with the most associated TCRs seen for DRB1 alleles and the fewest for HLA-C alleles. This cohort had only TCR beta chains sequenced, and the lack of alpha or paired-chain data limited which features could be detected.

The cohort comprised several hundred healthy bone marrow donors. All cohort members were sampled while nominally healthy, although unrecorded immune exposures were likely present. The donor tested CMV seronegative and was one of the 352 seronegative cohort members. Every donor gave a peripheral blood sample, and the peripheral blood mononuclear cells from that sample were used for TCR beta sequencing. Genomic DNA extraction from the blood cell samples was performed with the Qiagen DNeasy Blood Extraction Kit. Only one count was recorded for this clone. There is no known antigen for this receptor. Per-base quality was not reported, and no clone a single base away is much larger than it. From the cysteine up to the phenylalanine, the CDR3 has a length of 14 residues. The CDR3 DNA has 42 bases and is translated from base 1. CDR1 MNHEY and CDR2 SVGAGI are derived from the germline V gene. Relative to germline, V is 4 bases shorter and J is 4 bases shorter, with 11 bases between their ends.

The library was made by the immunoSEQ multiplex PCR assay. For the multiplex PCR, a mixture combining 60 forward primers for TCR Vbeta segments and 13 reverse primers for TCR Jbeta segments was used. A multiplex PCR assay on genomic DNA amplified the CDR3 region of rearranged TCR beta genes. Amplified TCR beta libraries were sequenced as 87-base-pair reads on the Illumina HiSeq System. The original pipeline was this. A later analysis counted tens of millions of unique TCR beta chains across the 666 repertoires, and about 10 million of these chains were shared by at least two donors. Raw reads were error-corrected and collapsed into unique sequences with a nearest-neighbor algorithm that merged closely related sequences to remove PCR and sequencing errors. CDR3 sequences were aligned to IMGT reference sequences to assign V, D and J gene segments. For a sequence to be retained, a match of at least six nucleotides to both a V gene segment and a J gene segment was required. Rearrangements were called productive when the CDR3 lacked stop codons and stayed in frame with V and J; all others were non-productive. Following IMGT convention, CDR3 was defined as the stretch from the second conserved V-encoded cysteine to the conserved J-encoded phenylalanine. In an earlier analysis of some 550 of the donors, sequences lacking an unambiguous match to a single V gene segment were excluded. In an earlier analysis of approximately 590 of the donors, a V segment was called functional when productive rearrangements were above 56.7%, and segregating when the standard deviation between donors exceeded 5%. A statistical classification framework was developed to diagnose cytomegalovirus status using the catalog of TCR beta chain sequences. In a later analysis, TCR nucleotide sequences were compared against IMGT/GENE-DB human TR gene sequences so that V and J genes could be assigned. The TCRdist pipeline was used in a later analysis to assign CDR3 sequences and most-parsimonious VDJ recombination scenarios. In a later analysis, each TCR beta chain was defined by its CDR3 amino acid sequence together with its V-gene family, and reads without a unique V-gene family were excluded. In a later analysis, approximately 640 highly shared, low-generation-probability nucleotide sequences were removed to address suspected cross-contamination and a sequencing artifact. For each public chain, a later analysis derived a clonal expansion index from normalized ranks of inferred template counts within each repertoire. Generation probabilities in a later analysis came from a VDJ recombination model fitted to out-of-frame rearrangements, and those results were checked against IGoR. Hypergeometric tests were used in a later analysis to score TCR-TCR, TCR-HLA and TCR-CMV co-occurrence, with a repertoire-size bias correction applied to the TCR pairs. To estimate false discovery rates, a later analysis permuted the HLA or CMV assignments 20 times. In a later analysis, co-occurring TCRs were grouped using DBSCAN, with TCRdist sequence similarity added in when clustering inside HLA-allele-positive subsets. For co-occurrence clustering, repertoires with fewer than 30,000 or more than 120,000 public chains were excluded, along with 4 to 6 repertoires with anomalous nucleotide sharing. TCRdb re-hosts the immuneACCESS table, in-frame sequences only. Its copies lack some clones; in the studies checked, an unresolved V gene accounts for under half of them, and the cause for the rest is not known. The V and J calls and clone size come from that table; D and trimming were worked out from the DNA. This sample gives about 270,000 clones in total; 72% of them show up just once. Together, the top ten hold about 2.2% of the sample.

The V gene is TRBV6-5 and the J gene is TRBJ1-5; the D gene cannot be named for sure. Sequencing input: PBMCs. This TCR was recovered from a female donor in good health and CMV-seronegative. The CDR3 protein is CASSSTGVNQPQHF. The sequence in DNA is TGTGCCAGCAGTTCGACGGGAGTTAATCAGCCCCAGCATTTT.